The rows below give T cell receptor beta chains drawn from one sample of a study of T cell responses to AZD1222 COVID-19 vaccine. Only in-frame clones appear in the TCRdb table, and some are missing; sequencing was by immunoSEQ multiplex PCR. The sample lists approximately 120,000 clones; 80% to 95% were seen once. The material was peripheral blood, obtained on day 0 of AZD1222 vaccination. These receptors all stem from an adult in good health. CDR3s include the opening cysteine and the closing phenylalanine or tryptophan. D genes are given only for firm matches. Rows give clone size only sometimes, using once, few, many, or a class for an expanded clone.

J gene | D gene | V gene | clone size | CDR3 length | CDR3 protein | CDR3 DNA
TRBJ2-3 | TRBD2 | TRBV18 | NA | 16 | CASSPSGLAGPDTQYF | TGTGCCAGCTCACCATCGGGACTAGCGGGCCCAGATACGCAGTATTTT
TRBJ2-3 | NA | TRBV7-2 | NA | 13 | CASSLVGRDTQYF | TGTGCCAGCAGCTTAGTGGGCAGAGATACGCAGTATTTT
TRBJ2-3 | TRBD2 | TRBV5-1 | NA | 20 | CASSFTRLAGGPKSTDTQYF | TGCGCCAGCAGCTTCACTAGACTAGCGGGAGGCCCCAAATCCACAGATACGCAGTATTTT
TRBJ1-3 | TRBD1 | TRBV6-1 | NA | 15 | CASTHLRTGVNTIYF | TGTGCCAGCACCCATTTGCGGACAGGGGTAAACACCATATATTTT
TRBJ2-7 | NA | TRBV10-2 | NA | 10 | CASLSYEQYF | TGCGCCAGTCTAAGCTACGAGCAGTACTTC
TRBJ2-7 | TRBD1 | TRBV3-1/TRBV3-2 | NA | 12 | CASRHAGGEQYF | TGTGCCAGCAGACATGCAGGGGGAGAGCAGTACTTC
TRBJ1-2 | NA | TRBV29-1 | NA | 11 | CSVESGRGYTF | TGCAGCGTTGAATCAGGACGAGGCTACACCTTC
TRBJ1-5 | NA | TRBV6-1 | few | 13 | CASSEVRYQPQHF | TGTGCCAGCAGTGAAGTGAGATATCAGCCCCAGCATTTT
TRBJ1-1 | NA | TRBV7-2 | once | 13 | CASSPVMNTEAFF | TGTGCCAGCAGCCCTGTGATGAACACTGAAGCTTTCTTT
TRBJ1-1 | NA | TRBV3-1/TRBV3-2 | NA | 13 | CASSFSTNTEAFF | TGTGCCAGCAGCTTTTCAACGAACACTGAAGCTTTCTTT
TRBJ1-4 | NA | TRBV3-1/TRBV3-2 | NA | 15 | CASSLTTGPDEKLFF | TGTGCCAGCAGCCTAACGACAGGTCCTGATGAAAAACTGTTTTTT
TRBJ2-5 | NA | TRBV15 | NA | 18 | CATSRDGRPKGPKETQYF | TGTGCCACCAGCAGAGATGGACGCCCCAAGGGGCCCAAAGAGACCCAGTACTTC
TRBJ1-3 | NA | TRBV7-8 | NA | 13 | CASSPSVGNTIYF | TGTGCCAGCAGCCCTTCGGTTGGAAACACCATATATTTT
TRBJ1-2 | NA | TRBV2 | NA | 13 | CASSERRVDGYTF | TGTGCCAGCAGTGAACGACGAGTGGATGGCTACACCTTC
TRBJ2-7 | NA | TRBV28 | NA | 15 | CASSLFQASPYEQYF | TGTGCCAGCAGTTTGTTCCAGGCTTCCCCCTACGAGCAGTACTTC
TRBJ1-1 | TRBD1 | TRBV4-1 | NA | 15 | CASSQAQGAITEAFF | TGCGCCAGCAGCCAAGCACAGGGGGCTATCACTGAAGCTTTCTTT
TRBJ2-3 | NA | TRBV25-1 | NA | 15 | CASSEPNRHTDTQYF | TGTGCCAGCAGTGAACCCAACCGGCATACAGATACGCAGTATTTT
TRBJ1-5 | NA | TRBV28 | NA | 13 | CASSLNTNQPQHF | TGTGCCAGCAGTTTAAACACCAATCAGCCCCAGCATTTT
TRBJ1-2 | TRBD1 | TRBV15 | NA | 14 | CATRPGGENYGYTF | TGTGCCACCCGACCAGGGGGCGAGAACTATGGCTACACCTTC
TRBJ1-6 | NA | TRBV6-5 | NA | 16 | CASSYGPSSYNSPLHF | TGTGCCAGCAGTTACGGTCCGAGCTCCTATAATTCACCCCTCCACTTT
TRBJ1-2 | TRBD1 | TRBV11-2 | NA | 15 | CASSLRGGADYGYTF | TGTGCCAGCAGCCTTAGAGGGGGCGCGGACTATGGCTACACCTTC
TRBJ1-5 | TRBD1 | TRBV29-1 | NA | 15 | CSVTEGTGGRQPQHF | TGCAGCGTTACCGAGGGGACAGGGGGCCGGCAGCCCCAGCATTTT
TRBJ2-1 | NA | TRBV11-3 | NA | 14 | CASSRQGRFDEQFF | TGTGCCAGCAGCCGGCAGGGACGATTCGATGAGCAGTTCTTC
TRBJ1-1 | NA | TRBV7-8 | NA | 14 | CASSFGRRNTEAFF | TGTGCCAGCAGCTTCGGACGGCGAAACACTGAAGCTTTCTTT
TRBJ2-1 | NA | TRBV9 | NA | 14 | CASSVRDLYNEQFF | TGTGCCAGCAGCGTCCGGGACTTATACAATGAGCAGTTCTTC
TRBJ1-1 | TRBD1 | TRBV7-2 | NA | 16 | CASSLVVTGGPTEAFF | TGTGCCAGCAGCTTAGTGGTAACAGGGGGGCCCACTGAAGCTTTCTTT
TRBJ2-2 | NA | TRBV7-3 | NA | 14 | CARPGSSNTGELFF | TGTGCCCGCCCCGGGAGTTCGAACACCGGGGAGCTGTTTTTT